One and the same sample provided the 7 T cell receptor beta chains below, sequenced in a study of human T cells and chemical hapten exposure. From the RACE reads, TCRdb called clonotypes with MiXCR, one entry per CDR3 protein. This table has some 80,000 distinct CDR3 sequences, about 10% appearing once. Time point of the sample: patch test 1, 2 weeks after DPC sensitization. Treatment denoted: therapeutic diphenylcyclopropenone sensitization with weekly scalp DPC. Material: whole blood, obtained in connection with sensitization to the hapten diphenylcyclopropenone (DPC). The receptors come from a woman aged 50 to 60 with alopecia areata. Some clones in this sample may be carry-over from other donors' samples.

V usage is TRBV18 and J usage is TRBJ1-2, with D maybe TRBD1 (5 bases). The germline gives CDR1 KGHSH, CDR2 LQKENI. The V and J ends lost 0 bases and 2 bases respectively, with 10 bases between them. This CDR3 contains 15 residues. The CDR3 nucleotides are TGTGCCAGCTCACCACCGACAGTCAGAAACTATGGCTACACCTTC. It yields the protein CASSPPTVRNYGYTF.

The sample holds many counts of this clonotype. The chain joins TRBV7-2 to TRBJ2-7, with 11 nucleotides matching TRBD2. The CDR3 has 16 residues. J was trimmed by 2 bases and V by 5 bases; bases with no gene match: 8. The germline CDR1 and CDR2 sequences are SGHTA and FQGNSA. The CDR3 here is CASSHSLSGGAYEQYF. CDR3 bases: TGTGCCAGCAGCCACTCCCTTAGCGGGGGGGCCTACGAGCAGTACTTC.

The rearrangement links TRBV19 to TRBJ1-4; the D is unclear. The ends were cut back, 5 bases at V and 0 bases at J, with 13 bases in the middle. CDR3 length equals 16 residues. Germline V gene data show CDR1 as LNHDA and CDR2 as SQIVND (reference sequence). The CDR3: CASSQGQLTTNEKLFF. The CDR3 DNA reads as TGTGCCAGTAGTCAAGGGCAGCTAACAACTAATGAAAAACTGTTTTTT.

The chain combines TRBV10-3 with TRBJ2-7; the D gene is possibly TRBD2 (6 bases). The ends were cut back, 5 bases at V and 0 bases at J, with 14 bases in the middle. The CDR3 runs to 15 residues. Looked up from germline, CDR1 is ENHRY and CDR2 is SYGVKD. The CDR3 nucleotides read TGTGCCATCAGTCCCCGGGACGGGAGCTCCTACGAGCAGTACTTC. It encodes CAISPRDGSSYEQYF.

This clonotype was detected only a few times. This chain joins TRBV7-2 and TRBJ2-5; D remains unclear. The length of the CDR3 is 14 residues. Germline loops: CDR1 SGHTA, CDR2 FQGNSA. Deletions cut 5 bases from V and 4 bases from J, with 14 bases between. The CDR3: CASSEKYTRETQYF. The CDR3 nucleotides are TGTGCCAGCAGCGAGAAGTATACACGAGAGACCCAGTACTTC.

The genes are TRBV5-1 and TRBJ1-2; TRBD1 might be the D (6 bases). Trimming removed 0 bases at V and 3 bases at J, with 9 bases between. Germline V gene sequence: CDR1 SGHRS, CDR2 YFSETQ. CDR3 length equals 14 residues. This CDR3 reads CASSLVQGDYGYTF. The DNA of the CDR3 is TGCGCCAGCAGCTTGGTACAGGGTGACTATGGCTACACCTTC.

This clonotype appeared many times. The chain links TRBV7-6 to TRBJ2-7; TRBD1 matches at 7 bases. With 2 bases clipped from V and 2 bases from J, the junction kept 6 bases outside the gene matches. CDR1 SGHVS and CDR2 FNYEAQ come from the germline V gene. This CDR3 is 15 amino acids long. CDR3 protein: CASSLTTQGAYEQYF. CDR3 sequence (DNA): TGTGCCAGCAGCTTAACCACCCAGGGGGCCTACGAGCAGTACTTC. The variable domain in full, completed from reference TRBV7-6 and TRBJ2-7, reads GAGVSQSPRYKVTKRGQDVALRCDPISGHVSLYWYRQALGQGPEFLTYFNYEAQQDKSGLPNDRFSAERPEGSISTLTIQRTEQRDSAMYRCASSLTTQGAYEQYFGPGTRLTVT.